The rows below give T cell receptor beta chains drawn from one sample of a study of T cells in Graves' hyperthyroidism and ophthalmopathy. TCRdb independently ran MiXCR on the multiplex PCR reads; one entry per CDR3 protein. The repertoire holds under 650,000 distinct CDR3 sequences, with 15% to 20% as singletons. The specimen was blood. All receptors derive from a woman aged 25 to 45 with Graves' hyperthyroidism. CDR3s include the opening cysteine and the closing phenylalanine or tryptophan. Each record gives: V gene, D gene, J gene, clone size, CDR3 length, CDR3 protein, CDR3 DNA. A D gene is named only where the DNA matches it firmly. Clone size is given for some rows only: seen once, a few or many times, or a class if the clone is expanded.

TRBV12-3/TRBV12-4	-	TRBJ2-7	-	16	CASSPLWEVSSYEQCF	TGTGCCAGCAGTCCCCTATGGGAGGTAAGCTCCTACGAGCAGTGCTTC
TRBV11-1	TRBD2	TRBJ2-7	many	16	CASSTTSGWAPYEQYF	TGTGCCAGCAGCACAACTAGCGGGTGGGCCCCCTACGAGCAGTACTTC
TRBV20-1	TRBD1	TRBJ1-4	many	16	CSARDLRQGYKEKLFF	TGCAGTGCTAGAGATTTGAGACAGGGGTATAAAGAAAAACTGTTTTTT
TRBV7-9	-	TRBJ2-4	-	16	CASSLVGTVAKNIQYF	TGTGCCAGCAGCTTGGTAGGGACGGTAGCCAAAAACATTCAGTACTTC
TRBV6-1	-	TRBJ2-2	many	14	CASSENGDTGELFF	TGTGCCAGCAGTGAAAATGGTGACACCGGGGAGCTGTTTTTT
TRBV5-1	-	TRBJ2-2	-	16	CASSLTGKRGTGELFF	TGCGCCAGCAGCTTGACCGGGAAGAGGGGCACCGGGGAGCTGTTTTTT
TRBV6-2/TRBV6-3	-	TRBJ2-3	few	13	CAGSPYEEDTQYF	TGTGCCGGCAGTCCCTATGAAGAAGATACGCAGTATTTT
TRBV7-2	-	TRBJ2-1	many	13	CASSSTTYNEQFF	TGTGCCAGCAGCTCCACAACATACAATGAGCAGTTCTTC
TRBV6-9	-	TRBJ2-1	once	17	CASSYRGMRGSKDEQFF	TGTGCCAGCAGTTACCGCGGCATGAGGGGGAGTAAGGATGAGCAGTTCTTC
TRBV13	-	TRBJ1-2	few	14	CASSSSRSWRGYTF	TGTGCCAGCAGCTCAAGTAGGTCCTGGAGGGGCTACACCTTC
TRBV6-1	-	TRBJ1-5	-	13	CASSWGPGGPQHF	TGTGCCAGCAGCTGGGGGCCGGGTGGGCCCCAGCATTTT
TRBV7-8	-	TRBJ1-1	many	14	CASSVRTENTEAFF	TGTGCCAGCAGCGTGCGGACTGAGAACACTGAAGCTTTCTTT
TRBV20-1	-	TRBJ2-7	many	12	CSAPDRFYEQYF	TGCAGTGCCCCCGACAGGTTCTACGAGCAGTACTTC
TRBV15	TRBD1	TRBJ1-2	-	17	CATSKTGTGAPLYGYTF	TGTGCCACCAGCAAAACCGGGACAGGGGCCCCACTATATGGCTACACCTTC
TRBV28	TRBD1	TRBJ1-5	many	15	CASSLDRGRLQPQHF	TGTGCCAGCAGTTTGGACAGGGGGCGACTACAGCCCCAGCATTTT
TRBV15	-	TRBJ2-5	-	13	CATSREGTGPEYF	TGTGCCACCAGCAGAGAGGGGACGGGGCCGGAGTACTTC
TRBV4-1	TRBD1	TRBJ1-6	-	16	CASSHFLQGMNSPLHF	TGCGCCAGCAGCCATTTCCTACAGGGGATGAATTCACCCCTCCACTTT
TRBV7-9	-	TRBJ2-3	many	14	CASSRVLGTDTQYF	TGTGCCAGCAGCCGCGTCCTGGGAACAGATACGCAGTATTTT
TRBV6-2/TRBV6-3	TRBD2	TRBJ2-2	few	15	CASSDGRANTGELFF	TGTGCCAGCAGTGACGGGAGGGCGAACACCGGGGAGCTGTTTTTT
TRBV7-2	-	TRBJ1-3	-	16	CASSLVGPRQGNTIYF	TGTGCCAGCAGCTTAGTAGGCCCTCGGCAGGGAAACACCATATATTTT
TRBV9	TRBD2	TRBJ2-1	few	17	CASSGGTTSGNYNEQFF	TGTGCCAGCAGCGGGGGGACTACTAGCGGGAATTACAATGAGCAGTTCTTC
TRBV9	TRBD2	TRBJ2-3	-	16	CASSPILAGGTDTQYF	TGTGCCAGCAGCCCAATACTAGCGGGAGGGACAGATACGCAGTATTTT
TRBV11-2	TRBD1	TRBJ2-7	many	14	CASRKPGQSYEQYF	TGTGCCAGCAGGAAACCGGGACAGAGCTACGAGCAGTACTTC
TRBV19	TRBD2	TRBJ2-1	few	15	CASSRTSATYNEQFF	TGTGCCAGCAGTCGGACTAGCGCTACCTACAATGAGCAGTTCTTC
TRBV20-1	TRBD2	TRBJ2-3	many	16	CSARLAGGPIADTQYF	TGCAGTGCTAGGCTAGCGGGAGGGCCTATCGCAGATACGCAGTATTTT
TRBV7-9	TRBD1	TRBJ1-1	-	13	CASSLEGGGEAFF	TGTGCCAGCAGCTTAGAAGGGGGCGGTGAAGCTTTCTTT
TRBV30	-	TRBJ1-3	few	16	CAWSVGASDSGNTIYF	TGTGCCTGGAGTGTGGGAGCCTCCGACTCTGGAAACACCATATATTTT
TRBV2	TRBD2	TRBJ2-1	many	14	CASSEAGGYNEQFF	TGTGCCAGCAGTGAAGCGGGAGGGTACAATGAGCAGTTCTTC
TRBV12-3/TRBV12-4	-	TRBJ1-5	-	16	CTSSKSKANSNQPQHF	TGTACCAGCAGCAAGTCGAAGGCTAATAGCAATCAGCCCCAGCATTTT
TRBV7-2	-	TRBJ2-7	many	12	CASSLGSNEQYF	TGTGCCAGCAGCTTAGGATCAAACGAGCAGTACTTC
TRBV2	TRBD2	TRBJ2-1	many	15	CASRELSGRDNEQFF	TGTGCCAGCAGGGAGCTTAGCGGGAGGGACAATGAGCAGTTCTTC
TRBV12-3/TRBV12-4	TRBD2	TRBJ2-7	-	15	CASNSGGGGPYEQYF	TGTGCCAGCAACTCGGGGGGGGGGGGGCCCTACGAGCAGTACTTC
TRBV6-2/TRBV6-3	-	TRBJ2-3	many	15	CASGGPALAVDTQYF	TGTGCCAGCGGGGGACCAGCGTTAGCGGTGGATACGCAGTATTTT
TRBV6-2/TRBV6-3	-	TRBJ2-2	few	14	CASRLQTGTGELFF	TGTGCCAGCAGATTACAAACAGGCACCGGGGAGCTGTTTTTT
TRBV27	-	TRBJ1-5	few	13	CASSPGGGGRQHF	TGTGCCAGCAGTCCCGGCGGGGGGGGCCGGCAGCATTTT
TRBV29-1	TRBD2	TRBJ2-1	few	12	CSVVSSGGEQFF	TGCAGCGTTGTATCTAGCGGGGGTGAGCAGTTCTTC
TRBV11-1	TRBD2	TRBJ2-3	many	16	CASKLAGVMGLDTQYF	TGTGCCAGCAAACTAGCGGGAGTGATGGGATTGGATACGCAGTATTTT
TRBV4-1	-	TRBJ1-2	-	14	CASSQDFRNYGYTF	TGCGCCAGCAGCCAAGATTTCCGGAACTATGGCTACACCTTC
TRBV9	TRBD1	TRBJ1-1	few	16	CASSFGQGRLDTEAFF	TGTGCCAGCAGCTTTGGACAGGGACGTTTGGACACTGAAGCTTTCTTT
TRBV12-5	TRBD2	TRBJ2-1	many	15	CASVTSGSAYNEQFF	TGTGCTAGTGTTACTAGCGGGAGTGCCTACAATGAGCAGTTCTTC
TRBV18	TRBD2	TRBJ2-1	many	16	CASSPTGLAGENEQFF	TGTGCCAGCTCACCAACGGGTTTAGCGGGAGAGAATGAGCAGTTCTTC
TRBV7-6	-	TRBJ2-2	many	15	CASSLGGPDTGELFF	TGTGCCAGCAGCTTAGGAGGACCTGACACCGGGGAGCTGTTTTTT
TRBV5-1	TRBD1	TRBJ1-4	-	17	CASSARDRGTTNGKLFF	TGCGCCAGCAGCGCCCGGGACAGGGGGACAACTAATGGAAAACTGTTTTTT
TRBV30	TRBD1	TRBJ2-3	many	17	CAWSVTGLHESTDTQYF	TGTGCCTGGAGTGTGACAGGGCTCCACGAAAGCACAGATACGCAGTATTTT
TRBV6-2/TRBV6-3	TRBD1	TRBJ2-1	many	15	CASSTKDRGYNEQFF	TGTGCCAGCAGTACAAAGGACAGGGGGTACAATGAGCAGTTCTTC
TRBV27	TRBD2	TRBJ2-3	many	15	CASSLAGGSTDTQYF	TGTGCCAGCAGCTTAGCGGGAGGGAGCACAGATACGCAGTATTTT
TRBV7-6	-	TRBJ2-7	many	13	CASSFGRLYEQYF	TGTGCCAGCAGTTTCGGACGGCTCTACGAGCAGTACTTC
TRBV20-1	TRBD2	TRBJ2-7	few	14	CSATPPGLVYEQYF	TGCAGTGCCACCCCTCCGGGACTAGTCTACGAGCAGTACTTC
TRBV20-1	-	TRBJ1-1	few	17	CSARAARQTNSNTEAFF	TGCAGTGCTAGAGCGGCGAGACAGACTAATTCTAACACTGAAGCTTTCTTT